The TCR beta chain under discussion was sequenced for a study of blood T cell repertoires in COVID-19. Study-level information: Samples came from the United States, Italy and Spain, spanning acute and convalescent COVID-19. Sample material is recorded as cDNA or gDNA derived from T cells, B-cell-depleted T cells, or PBMCs.

Germline loops: CDR1 SNHLY, CDR2 FYNNEI. V was clipped by 8 bases and J by 6 bases, with 13 bases between them. The CDR3 contains 13 residues. Authors' analysis steps: Researchers report that nucleated cell counts were estimated from reference gene primer amplification. The protocol was immunoSEQ multiplex PCR, while the TCRdb copy is restricted to in-frame clones and leaves out a portion. For V, J and clone size, that table is used; D and trimming come from the DNA. The table lists 150,000 to 250,000 clones, around 79% of them singletons, with 5.5% to 7% in the top ten. The rearrangement joins TRBV2 to TRBJ1-4; a weak D match, TRBD1 (6 bases). The specimen sequenced was peripheral blood. The clonotype was recovered from a woman in her thirties or forties with COVID-19, enrolled during active disease. DNA for the CDR3: TGTGCCAGCCTCAGGGGCCGGGATGAAAAACTGTTTTTT. Translation: CASLRGRDEKLFF.